The entry below gives a single T cell receptor (beta chain) sequence along with its context. No antigen is known for it. Isolated RNA was reverse transcribed in full, so expressed TCRB transcripts were sequenced. Method: immunoSEQ multiplex PCR; TCRdb's copy keeps in-frame clones and lacks some. The data contain approximately 250,000 clones, about 24% of them singletons. In germline, CDR1 is SGHAT, CDR2 FQDESV (reference sequence). CDR3 size: 13 residues. V lost 3 bases and J 5 bases, leaving 10 bases between the germline ends. These data originate in a study of beta chain features in type 1 diabetes. General study findings and limits: Cells carrying high TCR expression could end up over-represented when cDNA is sequenced. Researchers report that Type 1 diabetes patients had moderately but significantly shorter TCRB CDR3s across all four CD4+ subsets.

This chain uses TRBV11-1 with TRBJ1-1; perhaps TRBD1 as D (6 bases). Material for sequencing was naive CD4+ T cells from blood. This receptor was identified in a woman aged 25 to 39 with type 1 diabetes. CDR3 loop: CASSLRTDTEAFF. Written as DNA, the CDR3 is TGTGCCAGCAGCTTGAGGACAGATACTGAAGCTTTCTTT.